This TCR beta chain was captured in a study of blood T cells in healthy people across ages. Each sample gave at least 6 million isolated PBMCs. This clonotype has a handful of counts. The antigen remains unidentified. The length of the CDR3 is 12 residues. From germline, CDR1 is DFQATT and CDR2 SNEGSKA (reference sequence). V lost 5 bases, J lost 4 bases, and 3 bases stayed unmatched. Regarding the study as a whole: Diversity of TCR beta correlated strongly with naive T cell percentage. Long-lived donors exceeded aged donors in naive CD4+ cells and diversity.

With a J-beta primer mix and a sample-barcoded 5' primer, a second PCR ran about 6 to 11 cycles. The authors tagged each cDNA molecule using a template-switch adaptor with 12 random nucleotides. TCRdb re-analysed the 5' RACE reads in MiXCR, keeping a single row per CDR3 protein. This table holds roughly 700,000 distinct CDR3 sequences, about 52% found once. The chain is built from TRBV20-1 and TRBJ2-7, with TRBD1 matching 9 bases. This clonotype was sampled from a woman aged 55 to 70 in good health. Sequenced material: blood. CDR3 bases: TGCAGTGCTGCGGGACAGGGTTACGAGCAGTACTTC. Translated, it gives CSAAGQGYEQYF.